This entry lists 10 T cell receptor beta chains sequenced from one sample in a study of blood T cell repertoires in COVID-19. Using immunoSEQ multiplex PCR, the repertoire was profiled, and TCRdb retains in-frame clones only, with some absent. The sample contains nearly 350,000 clones, 88% of which appear only once. Sequenced sample: peripheral blood. The receptors were sampled from a woman aged 70-85 years with COVID-19, enrolled during active disease.

V gene TRBV5-4 combines with J gene TRBJ2-1, with 12 bases identical to TRBD2. This CDR3 has 15 residues. Germline CDR1 and CDR2: SGHNT and YYREEE (reference sequence). With 4 bases clipped from V and 9 bases from J, the junction kept 8 bases outside the gene matches. The CDR3 region has the DNA TGTGCCAGCAGCCATCTAGCGGGGGGGCCCGGTGAGCAGTTCTTC. Translation gives CASSHLAGGPGEQFF.

The V gene is TRBV27, the J gene TRBJ1-4; unclear D gene. The CDR3 contains 17 residues. Trimming left V 3 bases short and J 4 bases short, with 18 bases between. Germline lookup yields CDR1 MNHEY and CDR2 SMNVEV (reference sequence). This CDR3 reads CASSFIPRAPHNEKLFF. The CDR3 DNA sequence: TGTGCCAGCAGTTTCATCCCAAGAGCGCCTCATAATGAAAAACTGTTTTTT.

The gene calls are TRBV19 and TRBJ1-2; D is possibly TRBD1 (6 bases). CDR3 size: 15 residues. V gave up 7 bases and J gave up 6 bases, with 21 bases separating them. Germline V gene lookup returns CDR1 LNHDA and CDR2 SQIVND (reference sequence). The CDR3, as DNA: TGTGCCAGTACCGACAACAGGGATGCATGGAATGGCTACACCTTC. The encoded protein is CASTDNRDAWNGYTF. Based on the CDR3 plus reference TRBV19 and TRBJ1-2, the full variable domain is DGGITQSPKYLFRKEGQNVTLSCEQNLNHDAMYWYRQDPGQGLRLIYYSQIVNDFQKGDIAEGYSVSREKKESFPLTVTSAQKNPTAFYLCASTDNRDAWNGYTFGSGTRLTVV.

This chain joins TRBV5-1 and TRBJ2-7; D is unresolved. CDR3 length: 11 residues. The V end lost 4 bases, the J end lost 3 bases, and 5 bases lay between the germline ends. CDR1 SGHRS and CDR2 YFSETQ come from the germline V gene. The CDR3 spells CASSVNYEQYF. CDR3 nucleotides: TGCGCCAGCAGCGTTAACTACGAGCAGTACTTC.

The chain uses TRBV5-1 and TRBJ1-2, with 8 positions matching TRBD1. V lost 4 bases, J lost 0 bases, and 5 bases stayed unmatched. Germline loops: CDR1 SGHRS, CDR2 YFSETQ. The CDR3 totals 15 residues. The CDR3, as DNA: TGCGCCAGCAGCGAAGGGACAGGCGCTAACTATGGCTACACCTTC. The encoded protein is CASSEGTGANYGYTF. Using reference TRBV5-1 and TRBJ1-2 for the parts outside the CDR3, the full variable domain is KAGVTQTPRYLIKTRGQQVTLSCSPISGHRSVSWYQQTPGQGLQFLFEYFSETQRNKGNFPGRFSGRQFSNSRSEMNVSTLELGDSALYLCASSEGTGANYGYTFGSGTRLTVV.

The chain uses TRBV6-1 and TRBJ2-1; D may be TRBD1 (5 bases). V lost 4 bases, J lost 4 bases, and 17 bases lay in between. CDR1 and CDR2 (germline): MNHNS, SASEGT. The CDR3 has 16 amino acids. The CDR3 is CASSGWGAGKYNEQFF. As DNA, the CDR3 is TGTGCCAGCAGTGGATGGGGCGCAGGGAAGTACAATGAGCAGTTCTTC.

Notes on this clone: Other nucleotide sequences from this sample produce the same CDR3. The V call is TRBV5-4, the J call TRBJ2-5, with TRBD2 matching 8 bases. The CDR3 spans 14 residues. Germline assignment: CDR1 SGHNT and CDR2 YYREEE (reference sequence). J lost 1 base, V lost 4 bases, and 3 bases had no gene match. Here the CDR3 DNA reads TGTGCCAGCAGCGCGGGGGGCTCCCAAGAGACCCAGTACTTC. It is translated as CASSAGGSQETQYF.

J is TRBJ2-3 and V is TRBV11-2; the match to TRBD2 covers 7 bases. The CDR3 has 15 residues. The junction had 9 bases not matched to a gene; V was cut back by 7 bases and J by 2 bases. Germline assignment: CDR1 SGHAT and CDR2 FQNNGV. CDR3 amino acids: CASKRLARATDTQYF. Here the CDR3 DNA reads TGTGCCAGCAAAAGACTAGCTCGTGCCACAGATACGCAGTATTTT.

The rearrangement uses TRBV18 and TRBJ1-1; a possible D gene is TRBD1 (5 bases). The CDR3 spans 14 residues. Trimming took off 2 bases at V and 0 bases at J, with 7 bases between the two ends. In germline, CDR1 is KGHSH, CDR2 LQKENI. This CDR3 is CASSPRGMNTEAFF. CDR3 DNA sequence: TGTGCCAGCTCACCAAGGGGCATGAACACTGAAGCTTTCTTT.

The V call is TRBV5-8, the J call TRBJ1-2; TRBD1 matches 7 bases. V dropped 0 bases and J dropped 4; count of bases not matched to a gene: 3. The CDR3 is made up of 14 amino acids. From germline, CDR1 is SGHTS and CDR2 YDEGEE. The CDR3 reads CASSLEQGSYGYTF. The DNA for the CDR3 is TGTGCCAGCAGCTTGGAACAGGGGAGCTATGGCTACACCTTC.